The 5 T cell receptor beta chains below were found in one sample sequenced in a study of T cell repertoires in cytomegalovirus infection. MiXCR, run by TCRdb on the reads, gives a single entry per CDR3 protein. This sample has 120,000 to 150,000 distinct CDR3 sequences; about 6.3% occur once, and the top ten carry approximately 19%. The sequencing sample was made of PBMCs. All receptors come from a human donor in good health (CMV status not recorded). Some clones in this sample may be carry-over from other donors' samples.

This clonotype was recorded many times. The chain couples TRBV6-1 to TRBJ2-5; D remains unclear. V was trimmed by 2 bases and J by 1 base, leaving 8 bases between them. The CDR3 runs to 14 residues. Germline CDR1 MNHNS, CDR2 SASEGT. DNA for the CDR3: TGTGCCAGCAGTGAACGGCCCAGCCAAGAGACCCAGTACTTC. This translates into CASSERPSQETQYF.

Many counts were recorded for this clonotype. V gene TRBV7-6 combines with J gene TRBJ2-7, with 9 bases lining up with TRBD1. CDR1 is SGHVS, CDR2 FNYEAQ, per germline. V lost 5 bases and J lost 0; bases outside the gene matches: 5. The CDR3 extends over 15 amino acids. The CDR3 loop is CASSNGQGPSYEQYF. CDR3 nucleotides: TGTGCCAGCAGCAACGGACAGGGGCCCTCCTACGAGCAGTACTTC.

This clonotype was detected only a few times. The chain couples TRBV5-1 to TRBJ1-1; D remains ambiguous. The CDR3 consists of 14 residues. Germline V CDR1 and CDR2: SGHRS, YFSETQ. Trimming left V 0 bases short and J 1 base short, with 7 bases between. The chain's CDR3 is CASSLVQANTEAFF. CDR3 DNA sequence: TGCGCCAGCAGCTTGGTTCAGGCGAACACTGAAGCTTTCTTT. Together with reference TRBV5-1 and TRBJ1-1, the CDR3 gives the full variable domain: KAGVTQTPRYLIKTRGQQVTLSCSPISGHRSVSWYQQTPGQGLQFLFEYFSETQRNKGNFPGRFSGRQFSNSRSEMNVSTLELGDSALYLCASSLVQANTEAFFGQGTRLTVV.

This clonotype showed up just a few times. As DNA, the CDR3 is TGTGCCAGCAGTTACCTGCCCGGGGGGACCCAGTACTTC. Translation gives CASSYLPGGTQYF. The chain uses TRBV28 and TRBJ2-5; D is perhaps TRBD2 (6 bases). Per germline, CDR1 MDHEN and CDR2 SYDVKM. Deletions cut 4 bases from V and 7 bases from J, with 13 bases between. The CDR3 runs 13 residues. Variable domain in full (rest from reference TRBV28 and TRBJ2-5): DVKVTQSSRYLVKRTGEKVFLECVQDMDHENMFWYRQDPGLGLRLIYFSYDVKMKEKGDIPEGYSVSREKKERFSLILESASTNQTSMYLCASSYLPGGTQYFGPGTRLLVL.

This clonotype was seen ten or more times. The chain employs TRBV28 and TRBJ1-2; D is undetermined. The germline CDR1 and CDR2 sequences are MDHEN and SYDVKM. CDR3 size: 13 residues. The V end lost 3 bases, the J end lost 5 bases, and 10 bases lay between the germline ends. DNA for the CDR3: TGTGCCAGCAGTTTGGGCGGAGTTTATGGCTACACCTTC. This gives the protein CASSLGGVYGYTF.